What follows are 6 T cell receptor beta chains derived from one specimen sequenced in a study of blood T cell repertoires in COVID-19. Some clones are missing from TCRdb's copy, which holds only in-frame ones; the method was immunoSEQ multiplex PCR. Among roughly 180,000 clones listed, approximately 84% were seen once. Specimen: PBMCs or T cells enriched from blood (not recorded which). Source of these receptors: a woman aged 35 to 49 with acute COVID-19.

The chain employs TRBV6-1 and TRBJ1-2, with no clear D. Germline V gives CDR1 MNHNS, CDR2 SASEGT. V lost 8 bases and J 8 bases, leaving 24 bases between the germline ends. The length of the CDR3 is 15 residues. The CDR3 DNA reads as TGTGCCAGCGGGGAGGCAGGCCGTACCTCGGGGGGCTACACCTTC. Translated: CASGEAGRTSGGYTF.

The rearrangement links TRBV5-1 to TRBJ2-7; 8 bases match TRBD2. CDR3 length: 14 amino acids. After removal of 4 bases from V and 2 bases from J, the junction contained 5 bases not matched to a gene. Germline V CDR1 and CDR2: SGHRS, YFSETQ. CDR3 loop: CASSKGLDPYEQYF. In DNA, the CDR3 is TGCGCCAGCAGCAAGGGACTAGATCCCTACGAGCAGTACTTC. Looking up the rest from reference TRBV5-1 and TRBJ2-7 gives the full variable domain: KAGVTQTPRYLIKTRGQQVTLSCSPISGHRSVSWYQQTPGQGLQFLFEYFSETQRNKGNFPGRFSGRQFSNSRSEMNVSTLELGDSALYLCASSKGLDPYEQYFGPGTRLTVT.

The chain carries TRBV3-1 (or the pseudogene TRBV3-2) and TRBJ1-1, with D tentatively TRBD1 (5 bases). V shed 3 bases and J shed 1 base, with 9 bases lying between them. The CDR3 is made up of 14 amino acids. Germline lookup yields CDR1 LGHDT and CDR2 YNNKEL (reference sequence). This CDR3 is CASSQLGQNTEAFF. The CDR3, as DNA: TGTGCCAGCAGCCAGCTCGGACAGAACACTGAAGCTTTCTTT.

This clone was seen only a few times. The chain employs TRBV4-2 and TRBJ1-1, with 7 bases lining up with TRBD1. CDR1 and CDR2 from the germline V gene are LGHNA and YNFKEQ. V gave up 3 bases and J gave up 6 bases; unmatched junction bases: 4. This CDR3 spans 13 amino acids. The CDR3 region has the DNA TGTGCCAGCAGCCAGGAACAGGGGTCTGAAGCTTTCTTT. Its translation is CASSQEQGSEAFF.

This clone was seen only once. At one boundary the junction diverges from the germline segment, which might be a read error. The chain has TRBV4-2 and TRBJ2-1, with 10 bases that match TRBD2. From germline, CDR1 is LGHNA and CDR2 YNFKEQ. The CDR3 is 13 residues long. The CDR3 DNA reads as TGTGCCAGCGGCCAGCGGGAGGGCCGAGAGCAGTTCTTC. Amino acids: CASGQREGREQFF.

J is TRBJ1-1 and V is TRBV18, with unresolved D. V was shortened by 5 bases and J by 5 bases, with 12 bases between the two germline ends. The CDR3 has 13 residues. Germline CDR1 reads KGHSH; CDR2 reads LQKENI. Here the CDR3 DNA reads TGTGCCAGCTCAGCGACGGGAGGGACTGAAGCTTTCTTT. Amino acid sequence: CASSATGGTEAFF.